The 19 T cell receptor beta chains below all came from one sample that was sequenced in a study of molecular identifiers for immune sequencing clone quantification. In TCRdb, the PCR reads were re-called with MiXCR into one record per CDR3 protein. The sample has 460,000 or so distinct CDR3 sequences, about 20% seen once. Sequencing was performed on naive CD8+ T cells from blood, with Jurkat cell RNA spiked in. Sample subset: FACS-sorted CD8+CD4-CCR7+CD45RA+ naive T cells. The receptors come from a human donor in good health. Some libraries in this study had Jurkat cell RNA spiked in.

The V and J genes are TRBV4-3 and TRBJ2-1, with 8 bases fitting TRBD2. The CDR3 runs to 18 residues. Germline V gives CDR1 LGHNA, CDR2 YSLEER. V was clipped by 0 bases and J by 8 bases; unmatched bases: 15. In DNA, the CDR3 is TGCGCCAGCAGCCAAGATCTTATCAGCGGGAGCGGTATCCATGAGCAGTTCTTC. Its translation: CASSQDLISGSGIHEQFF.

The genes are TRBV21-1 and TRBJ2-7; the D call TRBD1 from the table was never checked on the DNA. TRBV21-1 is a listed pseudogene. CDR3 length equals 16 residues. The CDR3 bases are TGTGCCAGCTGGCGGTCGTGGGACAGGGGCCCCTACGAGCAGTACTTC. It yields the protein CASWRSWDRGPYEQYF.

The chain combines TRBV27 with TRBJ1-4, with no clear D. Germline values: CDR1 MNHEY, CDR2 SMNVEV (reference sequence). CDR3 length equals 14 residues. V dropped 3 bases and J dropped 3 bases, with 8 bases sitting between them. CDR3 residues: CASSLGLANEKLFF. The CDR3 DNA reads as TGTGCCAGCAGTTTGGGGTTAGCTAATGAAAAACTGTTTTTT.

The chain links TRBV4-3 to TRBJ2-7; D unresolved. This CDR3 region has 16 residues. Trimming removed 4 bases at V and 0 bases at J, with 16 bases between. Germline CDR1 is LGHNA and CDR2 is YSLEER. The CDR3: CASSLSRTPSSYEQYF. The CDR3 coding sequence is TGCGCCAGCAGCCTGTCTCGGACGCCAAGCTCCTACGAGCAGTACTTC.

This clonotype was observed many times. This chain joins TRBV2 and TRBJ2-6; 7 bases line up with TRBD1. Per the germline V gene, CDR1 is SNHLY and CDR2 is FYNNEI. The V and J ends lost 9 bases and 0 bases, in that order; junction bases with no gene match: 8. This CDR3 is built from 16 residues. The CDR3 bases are TGTGCCAGTACAGGGGATTCCAACTCTGGGGCCAACGTCCTGACTTTC. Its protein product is CASTGDSNSGANVLTF.

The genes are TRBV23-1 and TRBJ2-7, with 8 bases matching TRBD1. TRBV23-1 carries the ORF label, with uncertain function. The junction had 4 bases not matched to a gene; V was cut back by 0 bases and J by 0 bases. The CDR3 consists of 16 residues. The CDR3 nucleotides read TGCGCCAGCAGTCAATCAGAGGGACAGGACTCCTACGAGCAGTACTTC. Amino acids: CASSQSEGQDSYEQYF.

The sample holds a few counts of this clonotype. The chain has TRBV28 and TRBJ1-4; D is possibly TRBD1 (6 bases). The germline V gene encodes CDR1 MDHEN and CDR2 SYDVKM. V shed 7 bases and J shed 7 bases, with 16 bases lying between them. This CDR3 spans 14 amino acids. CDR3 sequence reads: CASTQPGGGEKLFF. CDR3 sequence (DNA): TGTGCCAGCACCCAGCCGGGGGGCGGTGAAAAACTGTTTTTT.

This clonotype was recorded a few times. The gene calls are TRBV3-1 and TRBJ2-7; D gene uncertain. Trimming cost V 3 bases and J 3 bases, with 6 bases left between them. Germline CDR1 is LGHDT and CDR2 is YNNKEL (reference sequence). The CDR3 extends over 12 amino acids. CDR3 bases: TGTGCCAGCAGCCAGTCAGACTACGAGCAGTACTTC. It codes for CASSQSDYEQYF.

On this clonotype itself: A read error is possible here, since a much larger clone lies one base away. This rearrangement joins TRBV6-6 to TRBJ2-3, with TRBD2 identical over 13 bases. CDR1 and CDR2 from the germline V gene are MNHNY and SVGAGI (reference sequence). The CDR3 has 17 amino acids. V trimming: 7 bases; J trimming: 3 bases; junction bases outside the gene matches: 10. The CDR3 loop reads CASNQMGLAGLTDTQYF. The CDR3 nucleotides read TGTGCCAGCAACCAGATGGGACTAGCGGGGCTTACAGATACGCAGTATTTT.

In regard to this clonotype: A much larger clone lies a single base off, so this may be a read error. CDR3 amino acids: CASTLGAGGSGANVLTF. The DNA of the CDR3 is TGTGCCAGCACCCTCGGGGCAGGGGGCTCTGGGGCCAACGTCCTGACTTTC. V is TRBV28 and J is TRBJ2-6; TRBD1 agrees at 7 bases. Germline CDR1 and CDR2: MDHEN and SYDVKM. The V and J ends lost 7 bases and 0 bases, in that order; junction bases with no gene match: 9. The length of the CDR3 is 17 residues.

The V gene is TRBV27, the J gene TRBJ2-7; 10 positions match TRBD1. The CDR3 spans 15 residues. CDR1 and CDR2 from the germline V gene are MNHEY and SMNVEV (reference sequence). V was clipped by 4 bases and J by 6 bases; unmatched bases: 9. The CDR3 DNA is TGTGCCAGCAGTTCCACCCGGGACAGGGGACCCGAGCAGTACTTC. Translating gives CASSSTRDRGPEQYF.

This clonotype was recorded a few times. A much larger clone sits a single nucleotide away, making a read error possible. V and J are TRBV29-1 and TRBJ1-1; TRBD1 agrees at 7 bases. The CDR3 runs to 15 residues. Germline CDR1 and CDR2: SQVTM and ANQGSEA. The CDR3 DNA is TGCGGCGTTGCGGAGGGGGCCGGGGATGGGACTGAAGCTTTCTTT. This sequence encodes CGVAEGAGDGTEAFF.

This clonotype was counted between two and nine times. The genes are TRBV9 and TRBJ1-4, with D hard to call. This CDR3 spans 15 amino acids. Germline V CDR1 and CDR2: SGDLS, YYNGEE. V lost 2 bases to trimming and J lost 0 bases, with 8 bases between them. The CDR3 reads CASSVGLTTNEKLFF. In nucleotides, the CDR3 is TGTGCCAGCAGCGTTGGCCTGACAACTAATGAAAAACTGTTTTTT.

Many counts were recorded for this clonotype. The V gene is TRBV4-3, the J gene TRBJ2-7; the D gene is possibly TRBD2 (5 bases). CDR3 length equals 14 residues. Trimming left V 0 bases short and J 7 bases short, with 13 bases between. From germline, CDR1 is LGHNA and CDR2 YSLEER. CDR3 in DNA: TGCGCCAGCAGCCAAGATCATGCGGGTCGGGAGCAGTACTTC. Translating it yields CASSQDHAGREQYF.

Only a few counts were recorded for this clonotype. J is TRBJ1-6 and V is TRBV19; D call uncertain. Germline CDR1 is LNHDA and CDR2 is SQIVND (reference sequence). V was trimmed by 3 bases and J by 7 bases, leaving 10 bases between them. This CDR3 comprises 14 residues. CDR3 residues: CASSILELNSPLHF. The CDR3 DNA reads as TGTGCCAGTAGTATCTTAGAATTAAATTCACCCCTCCACTTT.

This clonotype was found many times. The CDR3 protein is CASSLEGAGYNEQFF. Here the CDR3 DNA reads TGTGCCAGCAGCTTGGAGGGGGCGGGGTACAATGAGCAGTTCTTC. J is TRBJ2-1 and V is TRBV7-9; D may be TRBD1 (7 bases). Per germline, CDR1 SEHNR and CDR2 FQNEAQ (reference sequence). V was pared by 3 bases and J by 4 bases, with 13 bases between. The CDR3 is 15 residues long.

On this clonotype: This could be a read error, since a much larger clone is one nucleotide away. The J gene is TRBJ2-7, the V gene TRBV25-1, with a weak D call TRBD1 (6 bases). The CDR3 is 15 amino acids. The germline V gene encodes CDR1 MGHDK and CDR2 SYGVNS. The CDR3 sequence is CASRGMTGNSYEQCF. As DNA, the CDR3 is TGTGCCAGCAGAGGGATGACAGGTAACTCCTACGAGCAGTGCTTC.

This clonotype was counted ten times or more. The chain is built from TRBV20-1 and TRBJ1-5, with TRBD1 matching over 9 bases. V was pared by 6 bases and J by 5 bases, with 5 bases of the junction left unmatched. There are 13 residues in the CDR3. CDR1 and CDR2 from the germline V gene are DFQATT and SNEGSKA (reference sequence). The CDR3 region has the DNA TGCAGTGCCACAGGGGGCGCTTATCAGCCCCAGCATTTT. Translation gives CSATGGAYQPQHF.

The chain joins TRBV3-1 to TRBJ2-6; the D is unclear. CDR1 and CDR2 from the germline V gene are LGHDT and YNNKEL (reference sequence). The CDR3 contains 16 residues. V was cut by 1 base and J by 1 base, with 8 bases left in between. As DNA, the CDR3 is TGTGCCAGCAGCCAAGCATTAAGTTCTGGGGCCAACGTCCTGACTTTC. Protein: CASSQALSSGANVLTF.